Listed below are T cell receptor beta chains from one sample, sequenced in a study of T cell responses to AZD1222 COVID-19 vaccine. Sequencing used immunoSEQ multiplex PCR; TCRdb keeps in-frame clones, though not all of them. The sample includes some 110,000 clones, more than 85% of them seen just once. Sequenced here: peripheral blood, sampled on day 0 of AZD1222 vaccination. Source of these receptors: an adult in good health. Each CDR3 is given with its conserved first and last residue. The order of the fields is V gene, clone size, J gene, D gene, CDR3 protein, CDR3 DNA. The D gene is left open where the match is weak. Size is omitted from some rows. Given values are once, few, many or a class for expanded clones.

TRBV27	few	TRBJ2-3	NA	CASSLSGRGDTQYF	TGTGCCAGCAGTTTATCAGGGCGGGGAGATACGCAGTATTTT
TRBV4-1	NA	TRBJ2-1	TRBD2	CASSQSSGVGNEQFF	TGCGCCAGCAGCCAATCTAGCGGGGTAGGCAATGAGCAGTTCTTC
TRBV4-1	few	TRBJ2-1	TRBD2	CASSQVLARTSERDEQFF	TGCGCCAGCAGCCAAGTCCTGGCCCGGACTAGCGAAAGGGATGAGCAGTTCTTC
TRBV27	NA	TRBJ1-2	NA	CASSPTFHYGYTF	TGTGCCAGCAGTCCAACCTTCCACTATGGCTACACCTTC
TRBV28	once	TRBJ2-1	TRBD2	CASTLGLGGSEAYNEQFF	TGTGCCAGCACCCTCGGTTTGGGGGGGAGTGAGGCCTACAATGAGCAGTTCTTC
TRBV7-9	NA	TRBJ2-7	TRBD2	CASTPVREGHEQYF	TGTGCCAGCACCCCCGTCAGGGAGGGACACGAGCAGTACTTC
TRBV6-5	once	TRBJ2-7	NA	CASSYSRGPVSYEQYF	TGTGCCAGCAGTTACTCGCGGGGGCCTGTCTCCTACGAGCAGTACTTC
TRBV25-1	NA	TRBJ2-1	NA	CASSAGQSKYNEQFF	TGTGCCAGCAGCGCGGGACAGTCTAAGTACAATGAGCAGTTCTTC
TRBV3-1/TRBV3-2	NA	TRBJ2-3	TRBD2	CASSFSGSTDTQYF	TGTGCCAGCAGTTTTAGCGGGAGCACAGATACGCAGTATTTT
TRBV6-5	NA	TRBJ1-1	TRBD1	CASYRGLSTEAFF	TGTGCCTCCTACAGGGGCTTGAGCACTGAAGCTTTCTTT
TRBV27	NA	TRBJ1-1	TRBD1	CASSSTGSSEAFF	TGTGCCAGCAGTTCGACAGGGTCCTCTGAAGCTTTCTTT
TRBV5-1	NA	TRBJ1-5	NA	CASSLSSNQPQHF	TGCGCCAGCAGCTTGAGTAGCAATCAGCCCCAGCATTTT
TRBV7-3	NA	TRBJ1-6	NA	CASSLSGANSPLHF	TGTGCCAGCAGCTTATCAGGGGCTAATTCACCCCTCCACTTT
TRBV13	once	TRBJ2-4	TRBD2	CASSLRGEGTKNIQYF	TGTGCCAGCAGCTTAAGAGGGGAGGGGACCAAAAACATTCAGTACTTC
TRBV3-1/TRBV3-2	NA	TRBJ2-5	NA	CASSQGTTDQETQYF	TGTGCCAGCAGCCAAGGGACTACCGACCAAGAGACCCAGTACTTC
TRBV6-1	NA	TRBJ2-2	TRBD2	CASSAAGDTGELFF	TGTGCCAGCAGTGCAGCGGGGGACACCGGGGAGCTGTTTTTT
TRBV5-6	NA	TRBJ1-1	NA	CASSLIQGITEAFF	TGTGCCAGCAGCTTAATCCAGGGAATCACTGAAGCTTTCTTT
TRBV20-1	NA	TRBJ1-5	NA	CSASRGYSNQPQHF	TGCAGTGCTAGTAGAGGTTATAGCAATCAGCCCCAGCATTTT
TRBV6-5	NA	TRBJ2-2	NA	CASSYNVDTGELFF	TGTGCCAGCAGTTACAACGTGGACACCGGGGAGCTGTTTTTT
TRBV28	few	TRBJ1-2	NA	CASSFLSSGGFGYTF	TGTGCCAGCAGTTTTCTCTCCAGTGGAGGATTTGGCTACACCTTC
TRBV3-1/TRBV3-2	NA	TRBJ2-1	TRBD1	CASSHPGTAYNEQFF	TGTGCCAGCAGCCACCCCGGGACAGCTTACAATGAGCAGTTCTTC
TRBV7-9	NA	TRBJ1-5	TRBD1	CASSRTGGEPQHF	TGTGCCAGCAGCCGTACAGGGGGTGAGCCCCAGCATTTT
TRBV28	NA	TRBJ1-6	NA	CATTGAGSYNSPLHF	TGTGCCACCACCGGGGCCGGCTCCTATAATTCACCCCTCCACTTT
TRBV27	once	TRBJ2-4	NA	CASSLRRRIDIQYF	TGTGCCAGCAGTTTACGGCGCAGGATAGACATTCAGTACTTC
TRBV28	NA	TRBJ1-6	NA	CASSHPAGREFSPLHF	TGTGCCAGCAGTCACCCGGCGGGCAGGGAATTTTCACCCCTCCACTTT
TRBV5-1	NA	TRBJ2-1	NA	CASSPEGGSYNEQFF	TGCGCCAGCAGTCCCGAGGGGGGCTCCTACAATGAGCAGTTCTTC